Listed below are T cell receptor beta chains from one sample, sequenced in a study of blood T cell repertoires in COVID-19. Sequencing was performed with immunoSEQ multiplex PCR; in TCRdb, only in-frame clones are kept and a portion is missing. The sample shows under 250,000 clones, more than 70% of them seen only once. The sequenced sample was peripheral blood. These receptor sequences come from a woman between 50 and 59 years old with acute or convalescent COVID-19. CDR3s include the opening cysteine and the closing phenylalanine or tryptophan. A D gene is named only where the DNA matches it firmly. Not all rows give a size; the values are once, few, many and, for expanded clones, a class.

TRBV10-1	NA	TRBJ2-3	NA	CASSGTRGKAVDTQYF	TGCGCCAGCAGTGGGACAAGGGGGAAAGCGGTAGATACGCAGTATTTT
TRBV29-1	TRBD1	TRBJ1-2	once	CSVEFMEGARAYGYTF	TGCAGCGTTGAATTTATGGAGGGGGCGCGGGCCTATGGCTACACCTTC
TRBV28	TRBD1	TRBJ1-2	NA	CASRTTGEVGGYTF	TGTGCCAGCAGGACGACAGGGGAGGTCGGTGGCTACACCTTC
TRBV5-1	TRBD2	TRBJ2-7	few	CASRGLAVGSYEQYF	TGCGCCAGCAGGGGACTAGCGGTTGGCTCCTACGAGCAGTACTTC
TRBV6-5	TRBD1	TRBJ2-7	NA	CASRYGTVQYF	TGTGCCAGCAGGTACGGGACAGTGCAGTACTTC
TRBV2	NA	TRBJ2-7	NA	CASSQTTYEQYF	TGTGCCAGCAGTCAAACTACCTACGAGCAGTACTTC
TRBV10-3	TRBD1	TRBJ1-1	NA	CAIRDRTTATEAFF	TGTGCCATCAGGGACAGGACGACAGCGACTGAAGCTTTCTTT
TRBV29-1	TRBD1	TRBJ2-3	NA	CSVKPTGGATDTQYF	TGCAGCGTAAAACCGACAGGGGGTGCCACAGATACGCAGTATTTT
TRBV9	TRBD1	TRBJ2-5	NA	CASSVEQGDLETQYF	TGTGCCAGCAGCGTAGAACAGGGGGATCTCGAGACCCAGTACTTC
TRBV27	TRBD2	TRBJ2-7	NA	CASSFRRREPYEQYF	TGTGCCAGCAGTTTCCGACGGCGGGAGCCCTACGAGCAGTACTTC
TRBV5-6	TRBD2	TRBJ2-7	NA	CASSSRGTSGRPVYEQYF	TGTGCCAGCAGCTCCAGGGGGACTAGCGGGAGGCCAGTCTACGAGCAGTACTTC
TRBV10-3	TRBD2	TRBJ2-1	many	CAITPTSGTGNEQFF	TGTGCCATCACTCCTACTAGCGGGACTGGCAATGAGCAGTTCTTC
TRBV6-1	NA	TRBJ2-1	once	CASSEYLVEGSNEQFF	TGTGCCAGCAGTGAATATTTGGTGGAGGGGAGCAATGAGCAGTTCTTC
TRBV30	TRBD1	TRBJ1-5	NA	CAWGDRGNQPQHF	TGTGCCTGGGGGGACAGGGGCAATCAGCCCCAGCATTTT
TRBV29-1	NA	TRBJ2-5	NA	CSVDTGWDGTQYF	TGCAGCGTTGATACAGGCTGGGATGGGACCCAGTACTTC
TRBV6-1	TRBD1	TRBJ1-3	NA	CASSVDRGHAGNTIYF	TGTGCCAGCAGTGTGGACAGGGGGCATGCTGGAAACACCATATATTTT
TRBV14	NA	TRBJ2-7	once	CASSPETATYEQYF	TGTGCCAGCAGCCCGGAGACAGCAACCTACGAGCAGTACTTC
TRBV3-1/TRBV3-2	TRBD1	TRBJ2-7	NA	CASRGDSYEQYF	TGTGCCAGCAGGGGGGACAGCTACGAGCAGTACTTC
TRBV11-1	TRBD1	TRBJ1-3	few	CASSRTTGSGNTIYF	TGTGCCAGCAGCCGCACGACAGGGTCTGGAAACACCATATATTTT
TRBV10-3	TRBD2	TRBJ2-2	NA	CAVLTSGSRTGELFF	TGTGCCGTGTTGACTAGCGGGAGTCGGACCGGGGAGCTGTTTTTT
TRBV29-1	TRBD1	TRBJ2-1	NA	CSVEAPGQGSYNEQFF	TGCAGCGTTGAGGCCCCGGGACAGGGCTCCTACAATGAGCAGTTCTTC
TRBV28	NA	TRBJ2-7	NA	CASRAGPLYEQYF	TGTGCCAGCAGGGCAGGGCCGTTGTACGAGCAGTACTTC